This TCR beta chain came from a study of OX40 agonist ivuxolimab in advanced cancers. Points from the study as a whole: At 0.1 to 3.0 mg/kg and by week 6, CD4+ and CD8+ T cells in the blood had expanded clonally.

Of note for this clone: Its cognate antigen is unknown. The germline gene is not matched at one end of the junction; a read error may be the cause.

Sequencing was performed with immunoSEQ multiplex PCR; in TCRdb, only in-frame clones are kept and a portion is missing. The repertoire holds 90,000 to 100,000 clones, with about 88% as singletons. This CDR3 comprises 13 residues. Germline CDR1 and CDR2: SSHAT and FNYEAQ (reference sequence). The chain uses TRBV7-7 and TRBJ2-5; D is perhaps TRBD2 (6 bases). The clonotype originates from an adult with an advanced solid tumor such as melanoma, head and neck, liver or kidney cancer. The sample consisted of CD4+ or CD8+ T cells sorted from blood, taken in a trial of the OX40 agonist ivuxolimab. CDR3 residues: CASSLGGQETQYF. CDR3 nucleotides: TGTGCTAGCAGCTTGGGGGGCCAAGAGACCCAGTACTTC.